This T cell receptor beta chain was sequenced during a study of regulatory T cells in long-lasting Graves disease. Study-wide background: To qualify as persistent, Graves' disease required over 5 years of antithyroid drugs with positive TSH receptor antibodies. Overall study results and limits: Having only a small sample size may have limited accuracy.

With 1 base removed from V and 5 bases from J, the gap between germline ends came to 6 bases. Germline values: CDR1 MDHEN, CDR2 SYDVKM. CDR3 length: 13 amino acids. TCR beta libraries were built with iRepertoire HTBI primers and Arm-PCR of CDR3 regions. TCRdb used MiXCR to reprocess the multiplex PCR reads, holding one entry per CDR3 protein. The sample yields a few hundred thousand distinct CDR3 sequences, 20% to 25% seen once. This clonotype was counted ten times or more. Its antigen is undetermined. Time point meaning: persistent/refractory GD, antithyroid drugs over 5 years with positive TRAb. PBMCs were the source of the RNA used for TCR sequencing.

Specimen: peripheral blood mononuclear cells (PBMCs), collected when the disease was refractory, from a patient treated with antithyroid drugs. The TCR originated in a middle-aged woman with Graves disease. V gene TRBV28 combines with J gene TRBJ1-5, with D unresolved. CDR3 region: CASSLFRDQPQHF. The CDR3 nucleotides read TGTGCCAGCAGTTTATTTCGCGATCAGCCCCAGCATTTT.